These 4 T cell receptor beta chains originate from one sample sequenced in a study of long-term antiretroviral therapy in people with HIV. At survey level, the immunoSEQ assay was run in its v3.0 version. Some clones are missing from TCRdb's copy, which holds only in-frame ones; the method was immunoSEQ multiplex PCR. The table includes around 15,000 clones, approximately 90% detected once. The sequencing here drew on unsorted PBMCs, taken 0.6 years after starting antiretroviral therapy. The receptors originated from a woman between 35 and 50 years old with HIV.

The chain couples TRBV5-1 to TRBJ2-7, with D perhaps matching TRBD1 or TRBD2 (5 bases each). Germline CDR1 reads SGHRS; CDR2 reads YFSETQ. Trimming pared 3 bases from V and 1 base from J, leaving 14 bases between. The CDR3 has 15 residues. CDR3 sequence: CASSYTGTESYEQYF. CDR3 bases: TGCGCCAGCAGCTACACCGGGACGGAATCCTACGAGCAGTACTTC. Combining the CDR3 with reference TRBV5-1 and TRBJ2-7 gives the whole variable domain KAGVTQTPRYLIKTRGQQVTLSCSPISGHRSVSWYQQTPGQGLQFLFEYFSETQRNKGNFPGRFSGRQFSNSRSEMNVSTLELGDSALYLCASSYTGTESYEQYFGPGTRLTVT.

This chain uses TRBV6-1 with TRBJ2-7, with D perhaps given as TRBD1 or TRBD2 (7 bases each). V was shortened by 2 bases and J by 2 bases, with 13 bases between the two germline ends. This CDR3 has 15 amino acids. Germline V gene data show CDR1 as MNHNS and CDR2 as SASEGT. CDR3 in amino acids: CASSEPQGTTYEQYF. The CDR3 DNA sequence: TGTGCCAGCAGTGAACCACAGGGGACTACCTACGAGCAGTACTTC.

The chain carries TRBV6-6 and TRBJ1-2; 12 nucleotides match TRBD1. CDR1 and CDR2 from the germline V gene are MNHNY and SVGAGI (reference sequence). Trimming at V came to 5 bases and at J to 8 bases, leaving 6 bases not matched to a gene. This CDR3 is 14 amino acids long. The CDR3 DNA is TGTGCCAGCAGTCCCGGGACAGGGGGCAGCGGCTACACCTTC. Translating it yields CASSPGTGGSGYTF.

This chain links TRBV30 with TRBJ1-1; D is perhaps TRBD1 (5 bases). The CDR3 runs to 12 residues. Germline assignment: CDR1 GTSNPN and CDR2 SVGIG (reference sequence). V was shortened by 5 bases and J by 3 bases, with 10 bases between the two germline ends. The CDR3: CAWETGDTEAFF. The CDR3 nucleotides are TGTGCCTGGGAGACGGGGGACACTGAAGCTTTCTTT.